The 23 T cell receptor beta chains listed next were all sequenced from one sample in a study of blood T cell repertoires in COVID-19. Repertoires were generated with immunoSEQ multiplex PCR, while TCRdb's copy carries only in-frame clones and drops some. Of 250,000 to 350,000 clones in the sample, around nine tenths were seen once. The sequenced sample consisted of PBMCs or T cells enriched from blood (not recorded which). These receptors were collected from a woman aged 25 to 39 who had recovered from COVID-19.

The rearrangement joins TRBV19 to TRBJ1-2; D gene ambiguous. With 6 bases removed from V and 1 base from J, the gap between germline ends came to 18 bases. Looked up from germline, CDR1 is LNHDA and CDR2 is SQIVND (reference sequence). The CDR3 sequence is 16 residues long. CDR3 DNA sequence: TGTGCCAGTAGATCCACCGGGTCAAGACTTAACTATGGCTACACCTTC. It specifies CASRSTGSRLNYGYTF.

CDR3 coding DNA: TGTGCCTGGAGTAGGGGGGGGCTAATAGGGCCCCAGCATTTT. Residues: CAWSRGGLIGPQHF. The chain is built from TRBV30 and TRBJ1-5; D is possibly TRBD1 (6 bases). The CDR3 length is 14 residues. V gave up 2 bases and J gave up 9 bases, with 17 bases separating them. Germline-derived CDR1 and CDR2 are GTSNPN and SVGIG (reference sequence).

The rearrangement links TRBV6-5 to TRBJ1-1, with TRBD1 matching 8 bases. Trimming removed 7 bases from V and 4 bases from J; junction bases left unmatched: 8. The CDR3 length is 14 residues. Germline V lookup: CDR1 MNHEY, CDR2 SVGAGI. The CDR3 DNA is TGTGCCAGCATCCTGGACAGGGTAGTCACTGAAGCTTTCTTT. It is translated as CASILDRVVTEAFF.

This clone was seen only a few times. This chain connects TRBV15 to TRBJ1-5, with D unclear. The CDR3 consists of 12 residues. Per the germline V gene, CDR1 is LNHNV and CDR2 is YYDKDF (reference sequence). Trimming pared 0 bases from V and 6 bases from J, leaving 3 bases between. The CDR3 protein is CATSRDLQPQHF. CDR3 DNA sequence: TGTGCCACCAGCAGAGATCTTCAGCCCCAGCATTTT.

In regard to this clone: This sample includes further DNA sequences coding for the same CDR3. The chain recombines TRBV7-2 with TRBJ2-7; the D gene is possibly TRBD1 (5 bases). The CDR3 runs to 14 residues. CDR1 SGHTA and CDR2 FQGNSA come from the germline V gene. V gave up 1 base and J gave up 2 bases, with 9 bases separating them. Here the CDR3 reads CASSLGQGTYEQYF. The CDR3 DNA follows: TGTGCCAGCAGCTTAGGGCAGGGAACCTACGAGCAGTACTTC.

This clone was found a few times. The chain has TRBV30 and TRBJ2-6; D remains unclear. This CDR3 comprises 15 residues. Germline CDR1 is GTSNPN and CDR2 is SVGIG (reference sequence). V was shortened by 0 bases and J by 0 bases, with 6 bases between the two germline ends. For the CDR3, the DNA is TGTGCCTGGAGTGTCCCAGACTCTGGGGCCAACGTCCTGACTTTC. Its translation: CAWSVPDSGANVLTF. The full variable domain, rest sourced from reference TRBV30 and TRBJ2-6, is SQTIHQWPATLVQPVGSPLSLECTVEGTSNPNLYWYRQAAGRGLQLLFYSVGIGQISSEVPQNLSASRPQDRQFILSSKKLLLSDSGFYLCAWSVPDSGANVLTFGAGSRLTVL.

CDR3 in amino acids: CASSFRGEETQYF. CDR3 DNA: TGTGCCAGCAGCTTCAGGGGCGAGGAGACCCAGTACTTC. The chain uses TRBV7-9 and TRBJ2-5, with D perhaps matching TRBD1 (6 bases). CDR3 length: 13 amino acids. V was pared by 3 bases and J by 5 bases, with 10 bases between. Germline V gives CDR1 SEHNR, CDR2 FQNEAQ (reference sequence). The full variable domain, its missing parts supplied by reference TRBV7-9 and TRBJ2-5, is DTGVSQNPRHKITKRGQNVTFRCDPISEHNRLYWYRQTLGQGPEFLTYFQNEAQLEKSRLLSDRFSAERPKGSFSTLEIQRTEQGDSAMYLCASSFRGEETQYFGPGTRLLVL.

V and J are TRBV28 and TRBJ1-5, with TRBD1 matching 10 bases. CDR1 and CDR2 (germline): MDHEN, SYDVKM. The CDR3 has 16 residues. Trimming cost V 5 bases and J 1 base; bases outside gene matches: 5. CDR3 coding DNA: TGTGCCAGCAGTACCGAGGGACAGGGGAGCAATCAGCCCCAGCATTTT. This codes for CASSTEGQGSNQPQHF.

The V call is TRBV27, the J call TRBJ1-5; TRBD1 aligns across 7 bases. CDR1 is MNHEY and CDR2 is SMNVEV in the germline V gene (reference sequence). The CDR3 is 19 amino acids. With V trimmed by 2 bases and J by 4 bases, 17 bases remained unmatched. Here the CDR3 reads CASSLGGTEIILVNQPQHF. For the CDR3, the DNA is TGTGCCAGCAGTTTAGGCGGGACAGAGATCATATTGGTGAATCAGCCCCAGCATTTT.

The chain uses TRBV9 and TRBJ1-1, with 8 bases that match TRBD1. V trimming: 0 bases; J trimming: 1 base; junction bases outside the gene matches: 5. The V gene's germline CDR1 is SGDLS and CDR2 YYNGEE. The CDR3 consists of 16 residues. This CDR3 is CASSVGAGGTNTEAFF. CDR3 DNA sequence: TGTGCCAGCAGCGTAGGTGCAGGGGGCACGAACACTGAAGCTTTCTTT.

J is TRBJ1-3 and V is TRBV13; TRBD1 agrees at 7 bases. V dropped 6 bases and J dropped 1; count of bases not matched to a gene: 6. The CDR3 loop spans 15 amino acids. Germline-derived CDR1 and CDR2 are PRHDT and FYEKMQ (reference sequence). The CDR3 sequence is CASRRDSRSGNTIYF. CDR3 nucleotides: TGTGCCAGCAGACGGGACAGTCGATCTGGAAACACCATATATTTT.

V gene TRBV3-1 (or the pseudogene TRBV3-2) combines with J gene TRBJ1-1, with 8 bases aligning to TRBD1. The germline CDR1 and CDR2 sequences are LGHDT and YNNKEL (reference sequence). The length of the CDR3 is 14 residues. Germline trimming cut 3 bases from V and 5 bases from J; bases unmatched to any gene: 5. Here the CDR3 DNA reads TGTGCCAGCAGCCAGGACAGGGTGTGGACTGAAGCTTTCTTT. Its protein is CASSQDRVWTEAFF.

This clone has just one count. The chain uses TRBV3-1 (or the pseudogene TRBV3-2) and TRBJ2-1; 9 bases are shared with TRBD2. Trimming removed 3 bases from V and 4 bases from J; junction bases left unmatched: 4. The CDR3 is 15 residues long. CDR1 LGHDT and CDR2 YNNKEL come from the germline V gene (reference sequence). The CDR3 protein is CASSQGGRVYNEQFF. DNA for the CDR3: TGTGCCAGCAGCCAGGGCGGGAGGGTGTACAATGAGCAGTTCTTC.

This clone was seen only once. The rearrangement uses TRBV30 and TRBJ2-1; unclear D gene. The V end lost 5 bases, the J end lost 0 bases, and 14 bases lay between the germline ends. The CDR3 spans 15 residues. Germline assignment: CDR1 GTSNPN and CDR2 SVGIG (reference sequence). The CDR3 DNA reads as TGTGCCTGGGGCGCCACTACTCGCTCCTACAATGAGCAGTTCTTC. Protein sequence: CAWGATTRSYNEQFF.

The chain employs TRBV29-1 and TRBJ2-1; 10 nucleotides align to TRBD1. Per the germline V gene, CDR1 is SQVTM and CDR2 is ANQGSEA. The CDR3 contains 14 residues. V was pared by 6 bases and J by 1 base, with 3 bases of the junction left unmatched. The CDR3 spells CSVEGQGSYNEQFF. The DNA for the CDR3 is TGCAGCGTAGAGGGACAGGGGTCCTACAATGAGCAGTTCTTC.

The rearrangement uses TRBV30 and TRBJ1-3, with a tentative D call TRBD1 (6 bases). Trimming shortened V by 5 bases and J by 4 bases, and 6 bases separated the two germline ends. Germline CDR1 GTSNPN, CDR2 SVGIG (reference sequence). This CDR3 contains 11 residues. CDR3 bases: TGTGCCTGGGGGACAGGAAACACCATATATTTT. It encodes CAWGTGNTIYF.

The chain couples TRBV5-6 to TRBJ1-1; weak D call: TRBD1 (5 bases). The CDR3 runs 15 residues. CDR1 SGHDT and CDR2 YYEEEE come from the germline V gene. V was trimmed by 0 bases and J by 0 bases, leaving 9 bases between them. The CDR3 reads CASSLAGGVNTEAFF. The CDR3 region has the DNA TGTGCCAGCAGCTTGGCTGGAGGGGTGAACACTGAAGCTTTCTTT.

The genes are TRBV2 and TRBJ1-4, with a weak D call TRBD1 (5 bases). CDR1 is SNHLY and CDR2 is FYNNEI in the germline V gene. The CDR3 loop spans 14 amino acids. The germline V and J ends were trimmed by 5 bases and 3 bases, with 10 bases remaining between them. CDR3 bases: TGTGCCAGCAGTAAAAGGGACTCTAATGAAAAACTGTTTTTT. It is translated as CASSKRDSNEKLFF.

The chain couples TRBV20-1 to TRBJ2-5, with D maybe TRBD1 (5 bases). The CDR3 totals 11 residues. CDR1 is DFQATT, CDR2 SNEGSKA, per germline (reference sequence). V dropped 3 bases and J dropped 5 bases, with 7 bases sitting between them. For the CDR3, the DNA is TGCAGTGCTAGCTACAGGGAGACCCAGTACTTC. Translating gives CSASYRETQYF.

The V and J genes are TRBV12-2 and TRBJ2-7; the D segment call TRBD2 is taken from the table without a DNA check. TRBV12-2 is a known pseudogene. The CDR3 length is 16 residues. The CDR3 bases are TGTGCAAGTCGCTTAGGGGCTAGCGGGCGAGCCTACGAGCAGTACTTC. The encoded protein is CASRLGASGRAYEQYF.

The gene calls are TRBV18 and TRBJ1-1, with D tentatively TRBD1 (6 bases). The V and J ends lost 6 bases and 1 base respectively, with 9 bases between them. CDR1 is KGHSH, CDR2 LQKENI, per germline. The CDR3 loop spans 13 amino acids. The CDR3 DNA reads TGTGCCAGCTCGGGACAACAGAACACTGAAGCTTTCTTT. It is translated as CASSGQQNTEAFF.

This clone was seen just once. The chain combines TRBV11-2 with TRBJ1-2; 8 nucleotides agree with TRBD1. Germline V gene data show CDR1 as SGHAT and CDR2 as FQNNGV. V shed 0 bases, J shed 5 bases, and the junction held 8 bases outside the gene matches. The CDR3 covers 16 residues. This chain's CDR3 is CASSLDRRTGGYGYTF. DNA of the CDR3: TGTGCCAGCAGCTTAGATAGGCGTACAGGGGGATATGGCTACACCTTC.

The chain recombines TRBV7-9 with TRBJ1-4; 8 positions agree with TRBD1. Trimming cost V 0 bases and J 6 bases; bases outside gene matches: 9. The CDR3 totals 17 residues. CDR1 and CDR2 from the germline V gene are SEHNR and FQNEAQ (reference sequence). The CDR3 protein is CASSLARGSTGDEKLFF. CDR3 DNA: TGTGCCAGCAGCTTAGCACGAGGGTCGACAGGGGATGAAAAACTGTTTTTT. Full variable domain (remainder filled in from reference TRBV7-9 and TRBJ1-4): DTGVSQNPRHKITKRGQNVTFRCDPISEHNRLYWYRQTLGQGPEFLTYFQNEAQLEKSRLLSDRFSAERPKGSFSTLEIQRTEQGDSAMYLCASSLARGSTGDEKLFFGSGTQLSVL.